Listed below are T cell receptor beta chains from one sample, sequenced in a study of vaccination effects on CD4 cells after COVID-19. For these TCRs, the target antigens are not known. The repertoire was sequenced with immunoSEQ multiplex PCR; TCRdb's copy has only in-frame clones and lacks some. Among 40,000 to 50,000 clones listed, roughly 70% were seen once. The material sequenced was CD4+ T cells from PBMCs cultured with a peptide pool, taken before COVID-19 vaccination. Receptors originate from a human donor who had a prior SARS-CoV-2 infection. Both conserved end residues are part of each CDR3. A D gene is named only where the DNA matches it firmly. Clone sizes are given selectively: once, few, many, or a class where the clone is expanded.

V gene	D gene	J gene	clone size	CDR3 protein	CDR3 DNA
TRBV10-3	TRBD2	TRBJ2-1	-	CAISESSGRAPPDEQFF	TGTGCCATCAGTGAGTCGAGCGGGAGGGCCCCTCCAGATGAGCAGTTCTTC
TRBV4-2	-	TRBJ1-2	-	CASSQDRAGNNYGYTF	TGTGCCAGCAGCCAAGATCGGGCAGGGAATAACTATGGCTACACCTTC
TRBV2	TRBD1	TRBJ1-5	few	CASSGQGGDQPQHF	TGTGCCAGCAGTGGTCAAGGGGGCGACCAGCCCCAGCATTTT
TRBV5-4	TRBD1	TRBJ2-7	-	CASRSDRDSYEQYF	TGTGCCAGCAGATCGGACAGGGACTCCTACGAGCAGTACTTC
TRBV28	-	TRBJ1-6	-	CASGVGSNSPLHF	TGTGCCAGCGGAGTAGGGTCTAATTCACCCCTCCACTTT
TRBV18	-	TRBJ1-4	-	CASSPQATTNEKLFF	TGTGCCAGCTCACCACAGGCCACAACTAATGAAAAACTGTTTTTT
TRBV5-1	-	TRBJ2-3	-	CASSLQGPRSTDTQYF	TGCGCCAGCAGCCTGCAGGGGCCCAGGAGCACAGATACGCAGTATTTT
TRBV18	-	TRBJ1-2	-	CASTSNRANYGYTF	TGTGCCAGCACCTCCAACCGAGCTAACTATGGCTACACCTTC
TRBV7-7	-	TRBJ2-1	-	CASSPGPADNEQFF	TGTGCTAGCAGCCCCGGCCCAGCAGACAATGAGCAGTTCTTC
TRBV19	-	TRBJ1-2	-	CASRRSYGYTF	TGTGCCAGTAGACGGAGCTATGGCTACACCTTC